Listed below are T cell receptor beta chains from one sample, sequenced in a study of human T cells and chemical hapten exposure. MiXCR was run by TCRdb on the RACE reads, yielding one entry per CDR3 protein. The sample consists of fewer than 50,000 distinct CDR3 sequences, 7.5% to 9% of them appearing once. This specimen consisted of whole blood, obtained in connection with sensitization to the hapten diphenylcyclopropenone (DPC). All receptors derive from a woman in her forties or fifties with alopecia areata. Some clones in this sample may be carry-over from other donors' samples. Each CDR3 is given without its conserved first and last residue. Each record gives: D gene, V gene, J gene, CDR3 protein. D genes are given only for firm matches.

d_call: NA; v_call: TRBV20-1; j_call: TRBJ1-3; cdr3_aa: SAREYLSGNTIY
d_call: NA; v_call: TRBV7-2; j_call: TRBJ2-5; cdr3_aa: ASARRETQY
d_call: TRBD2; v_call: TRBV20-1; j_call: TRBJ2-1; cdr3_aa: SARTSPPSDEQF
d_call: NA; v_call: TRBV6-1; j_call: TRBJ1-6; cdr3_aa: ASRTRDAGSPLH
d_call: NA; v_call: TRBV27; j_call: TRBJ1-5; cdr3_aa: ASSFLSGPQH
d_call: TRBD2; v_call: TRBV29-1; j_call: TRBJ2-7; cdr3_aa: SVDSTSGHPYEQY
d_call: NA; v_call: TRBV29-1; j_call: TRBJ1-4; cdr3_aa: SAWWGAEEKLF
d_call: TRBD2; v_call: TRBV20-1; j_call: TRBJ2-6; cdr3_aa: SARDKRLAGVPSGANVLT
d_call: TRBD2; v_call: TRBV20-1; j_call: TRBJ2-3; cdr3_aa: SAPGASGSTDTQY
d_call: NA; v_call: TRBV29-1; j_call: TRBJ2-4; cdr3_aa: SAEGHTEENIQY
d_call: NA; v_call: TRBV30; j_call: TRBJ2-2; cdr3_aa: AWTMGQNTGELF
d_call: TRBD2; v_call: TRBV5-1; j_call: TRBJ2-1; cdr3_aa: ASSSGTSGRSLNEQF
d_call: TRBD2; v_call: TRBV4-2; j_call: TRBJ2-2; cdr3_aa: ASSRLAGNTGELF
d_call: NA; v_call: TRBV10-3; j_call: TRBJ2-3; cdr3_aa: AIRDMGTDTQY
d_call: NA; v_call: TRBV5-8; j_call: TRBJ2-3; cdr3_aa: ASSLESVGTDTQY
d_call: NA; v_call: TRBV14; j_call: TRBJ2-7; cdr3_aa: ASSQDPGTLYEQY
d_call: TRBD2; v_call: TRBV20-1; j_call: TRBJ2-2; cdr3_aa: SARSLAGLANTGELF
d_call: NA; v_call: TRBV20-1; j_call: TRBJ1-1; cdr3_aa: SALPGWGLGAF
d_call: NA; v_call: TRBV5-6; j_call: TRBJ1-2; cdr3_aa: ASSFGDWYGYT
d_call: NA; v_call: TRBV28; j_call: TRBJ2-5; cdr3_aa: ASRPAGQETQY
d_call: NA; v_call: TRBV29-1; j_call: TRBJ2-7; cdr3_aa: SARDHTYEQY
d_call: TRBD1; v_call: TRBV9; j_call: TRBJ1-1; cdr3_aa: ASSGEGTGGNTEAF
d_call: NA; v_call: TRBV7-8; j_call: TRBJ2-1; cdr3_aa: ASSLTVRGLVESSYNEQF
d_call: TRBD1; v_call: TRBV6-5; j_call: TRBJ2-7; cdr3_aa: ASSYPGTGGYEQY
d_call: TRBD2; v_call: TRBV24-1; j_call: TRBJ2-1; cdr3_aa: ATSDPLAGGNYNEQF
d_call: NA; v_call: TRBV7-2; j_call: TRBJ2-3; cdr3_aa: ASSPQEVTDTQY
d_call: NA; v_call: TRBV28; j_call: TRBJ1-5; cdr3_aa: ASSLPRGSNQPQH
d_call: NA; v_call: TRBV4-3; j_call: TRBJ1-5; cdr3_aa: ASSRNLVEGKPQH
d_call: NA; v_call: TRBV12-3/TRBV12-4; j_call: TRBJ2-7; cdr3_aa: ASSLDSYEQY
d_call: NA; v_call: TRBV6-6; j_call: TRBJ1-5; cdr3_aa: ASSSGQQPQH
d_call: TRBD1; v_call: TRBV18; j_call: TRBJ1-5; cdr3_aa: ASSPGTGAYQPQH
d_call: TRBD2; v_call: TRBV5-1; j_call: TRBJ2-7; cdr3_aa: ASGPVAGVNEQY
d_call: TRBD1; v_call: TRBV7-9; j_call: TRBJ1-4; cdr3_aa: ASSSGDRVYEKLF
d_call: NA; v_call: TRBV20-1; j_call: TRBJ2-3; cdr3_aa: SATTGTVTDTQY
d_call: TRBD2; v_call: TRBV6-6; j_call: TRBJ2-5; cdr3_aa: ASSGGSGGQQETQY
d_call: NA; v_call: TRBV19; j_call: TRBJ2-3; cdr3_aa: ASSIVGGSTDTQY
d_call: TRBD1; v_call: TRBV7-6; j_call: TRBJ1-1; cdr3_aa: ASSLTGGTGAF
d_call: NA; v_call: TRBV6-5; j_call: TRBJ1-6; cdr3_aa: ASNTGTRHSPLH
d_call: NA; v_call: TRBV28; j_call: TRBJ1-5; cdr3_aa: ASSFRGPSNQPQH
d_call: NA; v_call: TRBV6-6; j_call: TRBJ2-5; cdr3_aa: ASRHLETQY
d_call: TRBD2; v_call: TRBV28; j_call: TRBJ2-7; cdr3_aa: ASSLGLAGPPEQY
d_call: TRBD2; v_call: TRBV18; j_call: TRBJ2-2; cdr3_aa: ASSLAGVTGELF
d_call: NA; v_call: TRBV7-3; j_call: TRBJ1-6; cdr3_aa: ASSLTQGSPLH
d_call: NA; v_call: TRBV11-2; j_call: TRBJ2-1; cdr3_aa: ASSLNPDYPIEQF
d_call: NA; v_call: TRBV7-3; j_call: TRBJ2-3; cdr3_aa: ASSRDHGGAQY
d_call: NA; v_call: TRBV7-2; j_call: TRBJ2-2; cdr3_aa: ASSLGTGNTGELF
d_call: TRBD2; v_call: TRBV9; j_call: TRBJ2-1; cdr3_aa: ASSVRASGNNEQF
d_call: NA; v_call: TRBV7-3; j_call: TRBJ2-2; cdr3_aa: ASRKGGGELF
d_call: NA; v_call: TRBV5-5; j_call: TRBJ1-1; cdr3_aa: ASSLRGRRNTEAF
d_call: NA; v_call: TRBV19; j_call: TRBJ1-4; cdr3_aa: ASTAGNEKLF
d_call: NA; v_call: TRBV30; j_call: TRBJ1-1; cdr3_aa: AWGVLNGGTEAF
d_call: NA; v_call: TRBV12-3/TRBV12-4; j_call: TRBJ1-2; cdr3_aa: ASSSGLYGYT
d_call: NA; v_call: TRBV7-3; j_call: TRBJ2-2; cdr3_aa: ASSLMSNTGELF
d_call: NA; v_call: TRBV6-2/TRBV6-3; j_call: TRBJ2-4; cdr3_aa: ASSRALTPSIQY